This T cell receptor (beta chain) came from a study of shared clonotypes between healthy human individuals. Study-level background: Plates per donor: three CD4 naive, three CD4 memory, two CD8 naive, one CD8 memory. Study observations and caveats: Non-shared clonotypes were found to have lower generation probabilities than the clonotypes that were shared by all four of the sorted-subset donors.

Remarks on this clone: Its antigen is still unknown.

TCRdb's copy holds only in-frame clones and misses some; the assay was immunoSEQ multiplex PCR. The table lists 2 million to 3 million clones, roughly 93% of them singletons. A split of CD4+ cells into CD45RA+ naive and CD45RA-negative memory subsets was performed. The sequence was obtained from a man between 18 and 35 years old in good health. Some clones in this sample may be carry-over from other donors' samples. The sequencing sample was made of naive CD4+ T cells from PBMCs. Subset specified: CD45RA+ positively selected.

Written as DNA, the CDR3 is TGTGCCAGCAGTCAAGGACAGGGCGAGGCTGGCTACACCTTC. It translates to CASSQGQGEAGYTF. V usage is TRBV27 and J usage is TRBJ1-2; 8 nucleotides match TRBD1. V dropped 5 bases and J dropped 7; count of bases not matched to a gene: 9. The CDR3 totals 14 residues. CDR1 is MNHEY and CDR2 is SMNVEV in the germline V gene (reference sequence).